The present T cell receptor (beta chain) was sequenced within a study of OX40 agonist ivuxolimab in advanced cancers. Overall study: Partial responses were achieved by three patients: one hepatocellular carcinoma, two cutaneous melanoma.

Individuals having autoimmune disease history or systemic immunosuppression were not enrolled. Whole-study findings and limits: Certain nonresponders additionally had low normalized T-cell clonal expansion. Within 6 weeks, CD4+ and CD8+ blood T cells expanded clonally at 0.1 to 3.0 mg/kg.

This CDR3 has 17 amino acids. V lost 11 bases to trimming and J lost 4 bases, with 29 bases between them. The germline CDR1 and CDR2 sequences are ENHRY and SYGVKD. Sequencing used immunoSEQ multiplex PCR; TCRdb keeps in-frame clones, though not all of them. Of some 80,000 clones in the sample, about 90% were seen once. This clone was detected once. Its antigen is currently unknown. The receptor comes from an adult with an advanced solid tumor such as melanoma, head and neck, liver or kidney cancer. The rearrangement joins TRBV10-3 to TRBJ2-5, with D perhaps TRBD1 (8 bases). The source material was CD4+ or CD8+ T cells sorted from blood, sampled in a trial of the OX40 agonist ivuxolimab. CDR3 protein: CAPQGGGEHRLRETQYF. The CDR3 DNA reads TGTGCCCCACAGGGGGGGGGTGAACACCGCTTACGAGAGACCCAGTACTTC.